Listed here are 17 T cell receptor beta chains from one sample, sequenced in a study of blood T cell repertoires in COVID-19. Assay: immunoSEQ multiplex PCR; the TCRdb copy retains only in-frame clones and omits some. The table has about 200,000 clones, about 80% seen once. Sequenced material: PBMCs or T cells enriched from blood (not recorded which). The receptors originated from a woman between 45 and 65 years old who had been exposed to COVID-19.

V is TRBV19 and J is TRBJ1-6; the match to TRBD1 covers 7 bases. Germline CDR1 is LNHDA and CDR2 is SQIVND (reference sequence). CDR3 length: 16 amino acids. With V trimmed by 5 bases and J by 6 bases, 10 bases remained unmatched. CDR3 region: CASSLRTGTSNSPLHF. The CDR3 region has the DNA TGTGCCAGTAGTCTCCGGACAGGCACCTCTAATTCACCCCTCCACTTT.

This CDR3 reads CASSLVGGTGGGETQYF. CDR3 in DNA: TGTGCCAGCAGCTTAGTAGGGGGCACAGGGGGCGGAGAGACCCAGTACTTC. The V call is TRBV7-2, the J call TRBJ2-5; 9 positions agree with TRBD1. The V gene's germline CDR1 is SGHTA and CDR2 FQGNSA. The CDR3 consists of 17 residues. Losses at the gene ends were 1 base for V and 4 bases for J; bases not matched to a gene: 10.

This chain uses TRBV7-9 with TRBJ1-2; a possible D gene is TRBD1 (6 bases). Trimming pared 1 base from V and 5 bases from J, leaving 17 bases between. This CDR3 has 16 residues. Germline V gene sequence: CDR1 SEHNR, CDR2 FQNEAQ (reference sequence). The CDR3 sequence is CASSLGGRGASYGYTF. In DNA, the CDR3 is TGTGCCAGCAGCTTAGGAGGGCGGGGGGCCTCATATGGCTACACCTTC.

This chain joins TRBV3-1 (or the pseudogene TRBV3-2) and TRBJ2-2; D uncertain. From germline, CDR1 is LGHDT and CDR2 YNNKEL (reference sequence). The CDR3 extends over 16 amino acids. V was cut by 4 bases and J by 3 bases, with 15 bases left in between. Here the CDR3 DNA reads TGTGCCAGCAGCCGTCCCGACTTCCGGTACACCGGGGAGCTGTTTTTT. Its translation: CASSRPDFRYTGELFF.

The chain couples TRBV5-5 to TRBJ2-5, with TRBD2 matching over 12 bases. In germline, CDR1 is SGHKS, CDR2 YYEKEE (reference sequence). J lost 5 bases, V lost 4 bases, and 9 bases had no gene match. The length of the CDR3 is 16 residues. CDR3 in amino acids: CASSPRTSGVRETQYF. The CDR3, as DNA: TGTGCCAGCAGCCCTCGGACTAGCGGGGTGAGGGAGACCCAGTACTTC.

The V gene is TRBV6-5, the J gene TRBJ2-6, with TRBD2 as a possible D gene (7 bases). Trimming removed 2 bases at V and 4 bases at J, with 12 bases between. The CDR3 totals 16 residues. Per the germline V gene, CDR1 is MNHEY and CDR2 is SVGAGI. The CDR3 region has the DNA TGTGCCAGCAGTTACAGGGGGGGCTCCGGGGCCAACGTCCTGACTTTC. Amino acid sequence: CASSYRGGSGANVLTF.

This clone was detected a few times. This sequence joins TRBV5-6 and TRBJ1-1; unclear D gene. V lost 4 bases and J 8 bases, leaving 12 bases between the germline ends. Germline values: CDR1 SGHDT, CDR2 YYEEEE. This CDR3 is built from 12 residues. The CDR3 nucleotides are TGTGCCAGCAGCACATCATGGTCCGAAGCTTTCTTT. It is translated as CASSTSWSEAFF.

The V call is TRBV5-5, the J call TRBJ1-1; D might be TRBD1 (6 bases). The length of the CDR3 is 16 residues. Per the germline V gene, CDR1 is SGHKS and CDR2 is YYEKEE (reference sequence). The V end lost 4 bases, the J end lost 1 base, and 17 bases lay between the germline ends. CDR3 bases: TGTGCCAGCAGCCGTGCACCGGACAGACGGAACACTGAAGCTTTCTTT. Its translation is CASSRAPDRRNTEAFF.

V is TRBV28 and J is TRBJ1-6; D gene ambiguous. CDR1 and CDR2 (germline): MDHEN, SYDVKM. The CDR3 has 16 residues. V was trimmed by 8 bases and J by 4 bases, leaving 18 bases between them. The CDR3 DNA reads as TGTGCCAGCGGCTCTCCAGGACTTGGATATAATTCACCCCTCCACTTT. This sequence encodes CASGSPGLGYNSPLHF.

The V gene is TRBV15, the J gene TRBJ1-1, with D possibly being TRBD1 (5 bases). Looked up from germline, CDR1 is LNHNV and CDR2 is YYDKDF (reference sequence). Trimming shortened V by 5 bases and J by 0 bases, and 10 bases separated the two germline ends. This CDR3 spans 14 amino acids. The CDR3 here is CATSFRALNTEAFF. In DNA, the CDR3 is TGTGCCACCAGCTTCAGGGCGTTGAACACTGAAGCTTTCTTT.

The chain couples TRBV7-2 to TRBJ2-5; D is perhaps TRBD2 (6 bases). Trimming took 3 bases from V and 1 from J, leaving 18 bases between them. The CDR3 extends over 17 amino acids. The germline V gene encodes CDR1 SGHTA and CDR2 FQGNSA. In nucleotides, the CDR3 is TGTGCCAGCAGCTTTCGGGGGTACTCCATTTTCCAAGAGACCCAGTACTTC. This encodes CASSFRGYSIFQETQYF.

V gene TRBV28 combines with J gene TRBJ1-1; D might be TRBD1 (5 bases). The CDR3 is 16 amino acids. Trimming removed 5 bases from V and 1 base from J, with 17 bases in between. The germline V gene encodes CDR1 MDHEN and CDR2 SYDVKM. CDR3 nucleotides: TGTGCCAGCAGTACCCCGCGTGCCGGGGGGAACACTGAAGCTTTCTTT. Protein sequence: CASSTPRAGGNTEAFF.

The rearrangement links TRBV4-2 to TRBJ2-1, with 11 bases aligning to TRBD2. The CDR3 is 15 residues long. CDR1 and CDR2 (germline): LGHNA, YNFKEQ. With V trimmed by 3 bases and J by 9 bases, 7 bases remained unmatched. The CDR3 coding sequence is TGTGCCAGCAGCCAGACTAGCGGGGCCTTGAGTGAGCAGTTCTTC. The encoded protein is CASSQTSGALSEQFF.

The chain couples TRBV3-1 (or the pseudogene TRBV3-2) to TRBJ1-2; 7 nucleotides align to TRBD1. CDR1 LGHDT and CDR2 YNNKEL come from the germline V gene (reference sequence). V was clipped by 0 bases and J by 5 bases; unmatched bases: 12. This CDR3 has 17 amino acids. Here the CDR3 DNA reads TGTGCCAGCAGCCAAGATTTTCCAGGGGGATCGACTTATGGCTACACCTTC. Residues: CASSQDFPGGSTYGYTF.

A note on this clone: The same CDR3 also results from other DNA sequences found in this sample. This chain connects TRBV5-8 to TRBJ1-1; TRBD1 matches 7 bases. The junction had 4 bases not matched to a gene; V was cut back by 4 bases and J by 4 bases. The CDR3 covers 13 residues. The germline V gene has CDR1 SGHTS and CDR2 YDEGEE. The CDR3 DNA sequence: TGTGCCAGCAGCCTTGACAGGGCCACTGAAGCTTTCTTT. This codes for CASSLDRATEAFF.

By share, this clone counts as medium-sized. The chain combines TRBV6-5 with TRBJ1-5, with TRBD1 matching 9 bases. CDR1 and CDR2 from the germline V gene are MNHEY and SVGAGI. Trimming removed 5 bases from V and 4 bases from J; junction bases left unmatched: 3. The length of the CDR3 is 14 residues. CDR3: CASSRQGVNQPQHF. The CDR3 region has the DNA TGTGCCAGCAGTCGACAGGGGGTGAATCAGCCCCAGCATTTT.

The gene calls are TRBV19 and TRBJ1-6, with a weak D call TRBD1 (6 bases). The CDR3 loop spans 15 amino acids. V was trimmed by 5 bases and J by 6 bases, leaving 14 bases between them. Germline V gene sequence: CDR1 LNHDA, CDR2 SQIVND (reference sequence). CDR3 in DNA: TGTGCCAGTAGTTTCGACAGGAGAGTTAATTCACCCCTCCACTTT. Protein sequence: CASSFDRRVNSPLHF.